This TCR beta chain is from a study of T cell changes during pregnancy in multiple sclerosis. Here immunoSEQ multiplex PCR was the method, and the copy in TCRdb shows in-frame clones only, minus some. Seen here are about 30,000 clones, approximately 94% observed once, and the top ten hold less than 0.55%. This CDR3 region has 14 residues. V shed 4 bases and J shed 6 bases, with 16 bases lying between them. Germline values: CDR1 SQVTM, CDR2 ANQGSEA. The receptor comes from a female donor with multiple sclerosis, enrolled in a pregnancy study. The chain is built from TRBV29-1 and TRBJ1-5; D might be TRBD1 (6 bases). The sample in question was CD4+ T cells from peripheral blood mononuclear cells, obtained after pregnancy. DNA of the CDR3: TGCAGCGTTGCGCTAACAGGGACGACTCAGCCCCAGCATTTT. Protein sequence: CSVALTGTTQPQHF.